Each of the 14 T cell receptor beta chains below was sequenced from the same sample in a study of blood T cell repertoires in COVID-19. TCRdb keeps only in-frame clones here, not all; method: immunoSEQ multiplex PCR. The table lists about 220,000 clones, just over 85% of them singletons. The specimen sequenced was PBMCs or T cells enriched from blood (not recorded which). The receptor source for this set is a woman aged 50 to 65 with acute COVID-19.

The V call is TRBV14, the J call TRBJ1-1; no clear D gene. The CDR3 is 17 amino acids. Trimming cost V 1 base and J 0 bases, with 15 bases left between them. Looked up from germline, CDR1 is SGHDN and CDR2 is FVKESK. CDR3 region: CASSQGPWATVNTEAFF. The CDR3 nucleotides read TGTGCCAGCAGCCAAGGGCCTTGGGCGACGGTGAACACTGAAGCTTTCTTT.

The chain combines TRBV5-1 with TRBJ2-7; D might be TRBD1 (5 bases). CDR3 length: 14 amino acids. CDR1 and CDR2 (germline): SGHRS, YFSETQ. Between the trimmed V and J ends, which lost 2 bases and 1 base, there was a span of 10 bases. This chain's CDR3 is CASSFDRLSYEQYF. The CDR3 nucleotides read TGCGCCAGCAGCTTTGACAGACTGTCCTACGAGCAGTACTTC.

The genes are TRBV3-1 (or the pseudogene TRBV3-2) and TRBJ2-7; TRBD1 matches at 10 bases. The CDR3 is 15 residues long. Germline lookup yields CDR1 LGHDT and CDR2 YNNKEL (reference sequence). V shed 4 bases, J shed 3 bases, and the junction held 6 bases outside the gene matches. DNA of the CDR3: TGTGCCAGCAGCCCTGACAGGGGGCGTTACTACGAGCAGTACTTC. Encoded protein: CASSPDRGRYYEQYF.

J is TRBJ1-6 and V is TRBV5-4; 8 nucleotides align to TRBD1. Unmatched junction bases numbered 5, after V lost 4 bases and J lost 2 bases. Germline loops: CDR1 SGHNT, CDR2 YYREEE (reference sequence). The CDR3 runs 16 residues. For the CDR3, the DNA is TGTGCCAGCAGCCTTGGACAGGGACCCTATAATTCACCCCTCCACTTT. Translation gives CASSLGQGPYNSPLHF. Full variable domain (outside the CDR3, taken from reference TRBV5-4 and TRBJ1-6): ETGVTQSPTHLIKTRGQQVTLRCSSQSGHNTVSWYQQALGQGPQFIFQYYREEENGRGNFPPRFSGLQFPNYSSELNVNALELDDSALYLCASSLGQGPYNSPLHFGNGTRLTVT.

For the CDR3, the DNA is TGTGCCAGCAGTTTCGTACTAGCGAGGGAGCAGTACTTC. This sequence encodes CASSFVLAREQYF. The J gene is TRBJ2-7, the V gene TRBV28; 7 bases line up with TRBD2. V shed 3 bases and J 7 bases; nucleotides not matched to a gene: 6. Germline V gene lookup returns CDR1 MDHEN and CDR2 SYDVKM. The length of the CDR3 is 13 residues.

This clone was picked up one time. This chain joins TRBV12-3 or TRBV12-4 and TRBJ2-7, with TRBD1 identical over 8 bases. Trimming removed 5 bases from V and 4 bases from J; junction bases left unmatched: 4. The CDR3 length is 13 residues. The CDR3, as DNA: TGTGCCAGCAGTCTGGACAGGGCGTACGAGCAGTACTTC. This encodes CASSLDRAYEQYF.

This clone was seen a single time. The chain has TRBV27 and TRBJ1-3; tentatively, D is TRBD1 (5 bases). This CDR3 has 14 amino acids. The germline gives CDR1 MNHEY, CDR2 SMNVEV (reference sequence). Trimming took off 2 bases at V and 0 bases at J, with 5 bases between the two ends. The chain's CDR3 is CASSLQGSGNTIYF. The CDR3 region has the DNA TGTGCCAGCAGTTTACAGGGCTCTGGAAACACCATATATTTT.

This clone was seen ten or more times. The rearrangement uses TRBV15 and TRBJ2-7; maybe TRBD1 (6 bases). V was pared by 4 bases and J by 5 bases, with 15 bases between. CDR1 is LNHNV, CDR2 YYDKDF, per germline (reference sequence). The CDR3 is 14 residues long. The CDR3 spells CATSTPKQGDEQYF. CDR3 nucleotides: TGTGCCACCAGCACCCCTAAACAGGGCGACGAGCAGTACTTC.

CDR3 loop: CASWDRGGTGELFF. The CDR3 bases are TGTGCCAGTTGGGACCGAGGAGGGACCGGGGAGCTGTTTTTT. The chain has TRBV19 and TRBJ2-2; TRBD2 is a possible D gene (6 bases). Germline V lookup: CDR1 LNHDA, CDR2 SQIVND (reference sequence). This CDR3 is built from 14 residues. Trimming removed 8 bases from V and 5 bases from J, with 15 bases in between.

This chain uses TRBV19 with TRBJ2-1; weak D call: TRBD2 (6 bases). The CDR3 runs to 13 residues. Trimming removed 3 bases at V and 9 bases at J, with 12 bases between. Germline loops: CDR1 LNHDA, CDR2 SQIVND (reference sequence). The CDR3 loop reads CASSMGLGGEQFF. The CDR3 coding sequence is TGTGCCAGTAGTATGGGTTTGGGAGGTGAGCAGTTCTTC.

This clone was observed a single time. V gene TRBV6-5 combines with J gene TRBJ1-2; no clear D. Looked up from germline, CDR1 is MNHEY and CDR2 is SVGAGI. The germline V and J ends were trimmed by 0 bases and 2 bases, with 7 bases remaining between them. This CDR3 spans 14 amino acids. The chain's CDR3 is CASSYSLQNYGYTF. DNA of the CDR3: TGTGCCAGCAGTTACTCGTTACAGAACTATGGCTACACCTTC.

This chain uses TRBV28 with TRBJ1-4; possible D gene TRBD1, 6 bases. Germline V lookup: CDR1 MDHEN, CDR2 SYDVKM. The CDR3 totals 14 residues. Trimming removed 6 bases from V and 12 bases from J, with 20 bases in between. CDR3 coding DNA: TGTGCCAGCAGCTTTGACCGGGGGGCCAGGGAACTGTTTTTT. Encoded protein: CASSFDRGARELFF.

V gene TRBV5-1 combines with J gene TRBJ2-7, with 8 bases lining up with TRBD2. Germline assignment: CDR1 SGHRS and CDR2 YFSETQ. The CDR3 extends over 16 amino acids. J gave up 1 base and V 5 bases, and 11 bases lay outside the gene matches. The CDR3, as DNA: TGCGCCAGCAGTCCGAGATATAGCGGGACTTCCTACGAGCAGTACTTC. Translation gives CASSPRYSGTSYEQYF.

The V and J genes are TRBV7-9 and TRBJ1-4; no definite D call. V was clipped by 5 bases and J by 3 bases, with 10 bases between them. The CDR3 is made up of 14 amino acids. The V gene's germline CDR1 is SEHNR and CDR2 FQNEAQ (reference sequence). CDR3 sequence reads: CASSRELSNEKLFF. CDR3 coding DNA: TGTGCCAGCAGCCGGGAGCTATCTAATGAAAAACTGTTTTTT.